A selection of T cell receptor beta chains follows, all from one sample in a study of OX40 agonist ivuxolimab in advanced cancers. Method: immunoSEQ multiplex PCR; TCRdb's copy keeps in-frame clones and lacks some. Among roughly 65,000 clones listed, about three quarters were seen once. The source was CD4+ or CD8+ T cells sorted from blood, collected in a trial of the OX40 agonist ivuxolimab. The receptors stem from an adult with an advanced solid tumor such as melanoma, head and neck, liver or kidney cancer. The CDR3 runs from the conserved cysteine through the conserved F or W. Each record gives: D gene, clone size, J gene, V gene, CDR3 protein, CDR3 DNA. The D gene is left open where the match is weak. Size tells how often a clone was seen (once, few, many) or the class of an expanded clone, and some rows leave it out.

>NA|NA|TRBJ2-5|TRBV7-2
CASRKQGRETQYF
TGTGCCAGCAGGAAACAGGGTCGGGAGACCCAGTACTTC
>TRBD1|NA|TRBJ1-1|TRBV28
CASSPAGGTEAFF
TGTGCCAGCAGTCCCGCAGGGGGCACTGAAGCTTTCTTT
>NA|NA|TRBJ1-5|TRBV7-8
CASRGDGGNQPQHF
TGTGCCAGCCGAGGTGATGGGGGCAATCAGCCCCAGCATTTT
>TRBD2|NA|TRBJ2-7|TRBV9
CASSQAGGYVQYF
TGTGCCAGCAGTCAAGCGGGGGGCTACGTGCAGTACTTC
>NA|NA|TRBJ2-2|TRBV27
CASSLRGLNTGELFF
TGTGCCAGCAGTTTAAGAGGGCTTAACACCGGGGAGCTGTTTTTT
>NA|few|TRBJ1-1|TRBV30
CAWSPISPEAFF
TGTGCCTGGAGTCCGATATCTCCTGAAGCTTTCTTT
>NA|NA|TRBJ2-5|TRBV5-1
CASSPGGQAPETQYF
TGCGCCAGCAGCCCCGGGGGGCAAGCCCCTGAGACCCAGTACTTC
>TRBD1|once|TRBJ2-7|TRBV7-9
CASSLGQGKYEQYF
TGTGCCAGCAGCTTAGGACAGGGGAAATACGAGCAGTACTTC
>NA|once|TRBJ2-5|TRBV5-4
CASRPAGNQETQYF
TGTGCCAGCAGGCCAGCCGGGAACCAAGAGACCCAGTACTTC
>TRBD2|NA|TRBJ2-1|TRBV10-2
CASSGLGLADNEQFF
TGCGCCAGCAGTGGGCTGGGACTAGCGGACAATGAGCAGTTCTTC
>TRBD2|NA|TRBJ2-1|TRBV28
CASLGLAGSQFF
TGTGCCAGCCTGGGACTAGCGGGCTCGCAGTTCTTC
>NA|few|TRBJ2-2|TRBV18
CASSPRQDNTGELFF
TGTGCCAGCTCACCACGGCAGGACAACACCGGGGAGCTGTTTTTT
>NA|NA|TRBJ2-7|TRBV7-9
CASASLGRYEQYF
TGTGCCAGCGCTAGCTTAGGCAGATACGAGCAGTACTTC
>NA|NA|TRBJ1-1|TRBV2
CASSDYRNTEAFF
TGTGCCAGCAGTGATTACAGAAACACTGAAGCTTTCTTT
>TRBD1|few|TRBJ1-2|TRBV30
CAWSGQGINGYTF
TGTGCCTGGAGCGGACAGGGCATAAACGGCTACACCTTC
>TRBD1|NA|TRBJ2-7|TRBV5-1
CASSRLQGATPRDDEQYF
TGCGCCAGCAGCCGCCTCCAGGGGGCGACCCCAAGGGACGACGAGCAGTACTTC
>NA|NA|TRBJ2-7|TRBV4-1
CASSQEPRGRRYEQYF
TGCGCCAGCAGCCAAGAGCCACGGGGTCGCAGGTACGAGCAGTACTTC
>TRBD2|NA|TRBJ2-1|TRBV2
CASSRLASNEQFF
TGTGCCAGCAGTCGACTAGCCAGCAATGAGCAGTTCTTC
>NA|few|TRBJ2-2|TRBV5-1
CASSLEGANTGELFF
TGCGCCAGCAGCTTGGAGGGGGCGAACACCGGGGAGCTGTTTTTT
>TRBD1|NA|TRBJ1-3|TRBV29-1
CSVGQGVGNTIYF
TGCAGCGTCGGACAGGGGGTAGGAAACACCATATATTTT
>NA|once|TRBJ2-7|TRBV19
CASSIRASGIYEQYF
TGTGCCAGTAGTATAAGAGCTTCAGGGATCTACGAGCAGTACTTC
>NA|NA|TRBJ2-6|TRBV9
CASSKTGLGANVLTF
TGTGCCAGCAGCAAGACAGGTTTGGGGGCCAACGTCCTGACTTTC
>TRBD1|few|TRBJ1-1|TRBV19
CASTNRGLAFF
TGTGCCAGCACAAACAGGGGTTTAGCTTTCTTT
>TRBD1|few|TRBJ2-7|TRBV12-5
CASGSSSGTGSYEQYF
TGTGCTAGTGGTTCCTCTTCCGGGACAGGTAGCTACGAGCAGTACTTC
>TRBD1|NA|TRBJ1-2|TRBV7-2
CASSYSGRGTIYGYTF
TGTGCCAGCAGCTATTCGGGCAGGGGGACGATCTATGGCTACACCTTC
>NA|once|TRBJ1-2|TRBV19
CASSIGRQLDGYTF
TGTGCCAGTAGTATAGGACGGCAGTTGGATGGCTACACCTTC
>TRBD1|NA|TRBJ2-2|TRBV19
CASHWGDRATGELFF
TGTGCCAGCCACTGGGGGGACAGGGCGACCGGGGAGCTGTTTTTT
>TRBD1|few|TRBJ2-1|TRBV11-2
CASSPADRLNEQFF
TGTGCCAGCAGCCCGGCGGACAGGCTAAATGAGCAGTTCTTC